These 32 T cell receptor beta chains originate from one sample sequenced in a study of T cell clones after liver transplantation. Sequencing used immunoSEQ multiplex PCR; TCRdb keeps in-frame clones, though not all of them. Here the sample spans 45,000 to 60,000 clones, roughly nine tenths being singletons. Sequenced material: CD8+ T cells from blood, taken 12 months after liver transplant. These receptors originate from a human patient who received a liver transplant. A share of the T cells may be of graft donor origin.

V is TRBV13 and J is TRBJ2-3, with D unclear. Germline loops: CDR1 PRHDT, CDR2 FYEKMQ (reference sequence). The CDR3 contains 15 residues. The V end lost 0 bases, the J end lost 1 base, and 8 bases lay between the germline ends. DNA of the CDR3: TGTGCCAGCAGCTTAGGTGGCAGGCGCACAGATACGCAGTATTTT. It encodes CASSLGGRRTDTQYF.

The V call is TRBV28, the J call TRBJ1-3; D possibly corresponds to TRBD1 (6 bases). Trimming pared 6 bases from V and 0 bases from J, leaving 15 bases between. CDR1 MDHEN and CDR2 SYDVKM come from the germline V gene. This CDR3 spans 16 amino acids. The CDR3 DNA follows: TGTGCCAGCAGCTCGAACAGGGTTTCCTCTGGAAACACCATATATTTT. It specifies CASSSNRVSSGNTIYF.

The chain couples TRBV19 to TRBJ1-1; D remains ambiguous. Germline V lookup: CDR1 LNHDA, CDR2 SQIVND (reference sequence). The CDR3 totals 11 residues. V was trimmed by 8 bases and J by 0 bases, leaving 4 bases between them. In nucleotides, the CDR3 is TGTGCCAGTTGGCTGAACACTGAAGCTTTCTTT. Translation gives CASWLNTEAFF.

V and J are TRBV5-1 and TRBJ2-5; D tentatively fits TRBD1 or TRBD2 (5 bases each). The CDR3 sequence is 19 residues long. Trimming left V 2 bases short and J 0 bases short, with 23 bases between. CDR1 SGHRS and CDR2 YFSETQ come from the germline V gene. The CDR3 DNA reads TGCGCCAGCAGCTTCCCTACCTCTTACCGGGACGGAGACCAAGAGACCCAGTACTTC. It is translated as CASSFPTSYRDGDQETQYF.

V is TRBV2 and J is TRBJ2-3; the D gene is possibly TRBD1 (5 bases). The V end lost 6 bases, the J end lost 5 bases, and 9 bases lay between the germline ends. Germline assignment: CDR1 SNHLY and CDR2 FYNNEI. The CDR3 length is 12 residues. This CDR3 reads CASSPTVDTQYF. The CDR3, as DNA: TGTGCCAGCAGCCCGACAGTAGATACGCAGTATTTT.

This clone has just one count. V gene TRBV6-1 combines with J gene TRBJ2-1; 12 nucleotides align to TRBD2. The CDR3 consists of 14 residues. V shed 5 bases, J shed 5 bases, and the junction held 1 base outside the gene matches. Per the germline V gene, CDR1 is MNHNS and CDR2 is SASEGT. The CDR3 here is CASSWTSGNNEQFF. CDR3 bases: TGTGCCAGCAGTTGGACTAGCGGGAACAATGAGCAGTTCTTC.

CDR3 DNA: TGTGCCAGCAGCTTAACAAGTCACGAGCAGTACTTC. This gives the protein CASSLTSHEQYF. The rearrangement uses TRBV11-2 and TRBJ2-7, with no clear D. Germline CDR1 SGHAT, CDR2 FQNNGV. The ends were cut back, 2 bases at V and 5 bases at J, with 7 bases in the middle. The CDR3 runs 12 residues.

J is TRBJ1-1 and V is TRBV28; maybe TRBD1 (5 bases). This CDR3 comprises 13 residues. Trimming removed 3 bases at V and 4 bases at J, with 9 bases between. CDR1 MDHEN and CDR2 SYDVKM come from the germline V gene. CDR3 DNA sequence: TGTGCCAGCAGTTTCCAGGGCGGCACTGAAGCTTTCTTT. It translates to CASSFQGGTEAFF.

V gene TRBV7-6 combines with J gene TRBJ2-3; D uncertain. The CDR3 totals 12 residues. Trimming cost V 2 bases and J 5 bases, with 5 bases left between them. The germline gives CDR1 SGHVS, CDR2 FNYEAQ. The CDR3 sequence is CASSLKGDTQYF. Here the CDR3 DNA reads TGTGCCAGCAGCTTAAAAGGAGATACGCAGTATTTT.

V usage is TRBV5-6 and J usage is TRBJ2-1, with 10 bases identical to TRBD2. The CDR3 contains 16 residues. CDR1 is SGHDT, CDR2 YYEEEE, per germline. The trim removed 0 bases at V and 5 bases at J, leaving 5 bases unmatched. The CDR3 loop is CASSLAAGLANNEQFF. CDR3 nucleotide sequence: TGTGCCAGCAGCTTGGCTGCGGGACTAGCGAACAATGAGCAGTTCTTC. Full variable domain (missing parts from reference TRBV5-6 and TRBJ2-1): DAGVTQSPTHLIKTRGQQVTLRCSPKSGHDTVSWYQQALGQGPQFIFQYYEEEERQRGNFPDRFSGHQFPNYSSELNVNALLLGDSALYLCASSLAAGLANNEQFFGPGTRLTVL.

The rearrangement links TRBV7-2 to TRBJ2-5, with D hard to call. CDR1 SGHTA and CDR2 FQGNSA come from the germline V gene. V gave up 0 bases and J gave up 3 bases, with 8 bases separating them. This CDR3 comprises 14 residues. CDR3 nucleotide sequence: TGTGCCAGCAGCTTAGCTGGCAGCAAAGAGACCCAGTACTTC. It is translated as CASSLAGSKETQYF.

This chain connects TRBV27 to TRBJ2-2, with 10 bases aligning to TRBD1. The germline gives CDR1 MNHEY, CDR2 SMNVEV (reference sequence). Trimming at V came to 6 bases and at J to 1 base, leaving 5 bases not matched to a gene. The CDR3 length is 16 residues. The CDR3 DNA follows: TGTGCCAGCAGGCCTGGGACAGGGGAGAACACCGGGGAGCTGTTTTTT. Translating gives CASRPGTGENTGELFF.

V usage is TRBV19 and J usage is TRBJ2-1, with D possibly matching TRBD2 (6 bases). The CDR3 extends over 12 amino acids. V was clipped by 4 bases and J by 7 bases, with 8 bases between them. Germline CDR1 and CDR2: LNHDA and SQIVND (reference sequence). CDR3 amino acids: CASSTLANEQFF. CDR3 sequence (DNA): TGTGCCAGTAGTACACTAGCAAATGAGCAGTTCTTC.

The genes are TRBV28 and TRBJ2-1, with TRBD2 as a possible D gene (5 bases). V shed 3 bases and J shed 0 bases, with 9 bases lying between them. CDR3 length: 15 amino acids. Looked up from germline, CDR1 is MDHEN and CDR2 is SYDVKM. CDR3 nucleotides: TGTGCCAGCAGTTTTAGAGGGAGCTCCTACAATGAGCAGTTCTTC. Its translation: CASSFRGSSYNEQFF.

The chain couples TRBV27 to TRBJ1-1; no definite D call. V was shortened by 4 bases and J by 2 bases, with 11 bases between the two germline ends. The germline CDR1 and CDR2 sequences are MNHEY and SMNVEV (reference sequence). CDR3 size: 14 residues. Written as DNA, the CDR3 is TGTGCCAGCAGTTCCCCCCCGGGTAACACTGAAGCTTTCTTT. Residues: CASSSPPGNTEAFF.

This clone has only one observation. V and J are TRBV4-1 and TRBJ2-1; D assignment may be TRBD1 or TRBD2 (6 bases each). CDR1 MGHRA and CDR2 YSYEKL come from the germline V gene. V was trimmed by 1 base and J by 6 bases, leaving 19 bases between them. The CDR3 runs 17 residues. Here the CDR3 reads CASSQVPPKGGGNEQFF. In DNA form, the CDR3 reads TGCGCCAGCAGCCAAGTCCCCCCTAAGGGGGGAGGCAATGAGCAGTTCTTC.

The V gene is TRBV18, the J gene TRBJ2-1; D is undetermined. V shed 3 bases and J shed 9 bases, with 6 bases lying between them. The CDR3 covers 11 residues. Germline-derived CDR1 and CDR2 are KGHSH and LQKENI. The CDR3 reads CASSPPGEQFF. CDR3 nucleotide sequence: TGTGCCAGCTCACCCCCAGGTGAGCAGTTCTTC.

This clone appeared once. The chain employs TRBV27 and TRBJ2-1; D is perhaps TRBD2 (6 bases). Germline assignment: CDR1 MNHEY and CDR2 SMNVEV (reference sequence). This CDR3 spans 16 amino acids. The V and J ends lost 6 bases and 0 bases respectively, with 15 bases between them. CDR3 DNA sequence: TGTGCCAGCAGCCCCTCGGGAGCGGACTCCTACAATGAGCAGTTCTTC. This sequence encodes CASSPSGADSYNEQFF.

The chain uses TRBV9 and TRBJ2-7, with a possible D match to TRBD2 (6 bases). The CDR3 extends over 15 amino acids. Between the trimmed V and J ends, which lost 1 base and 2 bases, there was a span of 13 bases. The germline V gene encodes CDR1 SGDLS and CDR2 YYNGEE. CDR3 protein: CASSVTGAGTYEQYF. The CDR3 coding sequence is TGTGCCAGCAGCGTAACCGGGGCGGGGACCTACGAGCAGTACTTC.

Written as DNA, the CDR3 is TGTGCCAGCAGTACCTCGGACCGGGCACCCGGGGAGCTGTTTTTT. It specifies CASSTSDRAPGELFF. V usage is TRBV27 and J usage is TRBJ2-2; D unclear. The CDR3 totals 15 residues. CDR1 and CDR2 (germline): MNHEY, SMNVEV (reference sequence). V shed 5 bases and J shed 6 bases, with 16 bases lying between them.

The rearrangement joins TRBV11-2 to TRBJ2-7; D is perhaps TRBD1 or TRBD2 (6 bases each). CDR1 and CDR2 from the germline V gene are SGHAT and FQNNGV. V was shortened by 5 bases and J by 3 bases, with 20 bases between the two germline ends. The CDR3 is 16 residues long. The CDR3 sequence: CASSRYPLGGSYEQYF. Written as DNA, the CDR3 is TGTGCCAGCAGCCGTTACCCCCTAGGGGGGAGCTACGAGCAGTACTTC.

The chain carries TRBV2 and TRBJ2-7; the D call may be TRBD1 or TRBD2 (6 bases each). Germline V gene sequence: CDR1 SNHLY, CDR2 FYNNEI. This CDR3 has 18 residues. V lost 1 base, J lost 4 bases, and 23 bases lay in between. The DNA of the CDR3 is TGTGCCAGCAGTGAAGTGGTATTCGAGACAGGAGGGAGGTACGAGCAGTACTTC. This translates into CASSEVVFETGGRYEQYF.

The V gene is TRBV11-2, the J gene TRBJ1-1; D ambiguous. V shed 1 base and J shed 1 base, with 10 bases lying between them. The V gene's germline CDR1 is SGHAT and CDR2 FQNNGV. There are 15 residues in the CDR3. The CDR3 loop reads CASSLGAFGNTEAFF. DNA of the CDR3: TGTGCCAGCAGCTTAGGGGCATTTGGGAACACTGAAGCTTTCTTT.

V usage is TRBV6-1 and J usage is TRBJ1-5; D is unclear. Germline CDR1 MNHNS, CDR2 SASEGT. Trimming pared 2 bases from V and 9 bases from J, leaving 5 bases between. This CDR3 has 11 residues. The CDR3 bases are TGTGCCAGCAGTGAATGGTGGCCCCAGCATTTT. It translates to CASSEWWPQHF.

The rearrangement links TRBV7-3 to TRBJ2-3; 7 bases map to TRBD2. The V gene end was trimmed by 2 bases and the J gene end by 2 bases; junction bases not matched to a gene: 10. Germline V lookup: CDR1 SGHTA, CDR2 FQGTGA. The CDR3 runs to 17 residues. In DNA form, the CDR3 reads TGTGCCAGCAGCTTAGCCTCTAGCGGAATTTCCACAGATACGCAGTATTTT. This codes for CASSLASSGISTDTQYF.

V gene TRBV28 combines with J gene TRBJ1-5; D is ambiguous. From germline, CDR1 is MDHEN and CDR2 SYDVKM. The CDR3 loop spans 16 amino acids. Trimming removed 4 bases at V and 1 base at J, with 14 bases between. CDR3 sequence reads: CASSSYKEGSNQPQHF. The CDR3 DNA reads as TGTGCCAGCAGTTCTTATAAGGAGGGCAGCAATCAGCCCCAGCATTTT.

CDR3 sequence (DNA): TGCGCCAGCAGTTTGACTAGCGGGAGTGGTGTTGAGCAGTTCTTC. Its translation: CASSLTSGSGVEQFF. The V gene is TRBV5-1, the J gene TRBJ2-1; 12 nucleotides agree with TRBD2. The V and J ends lost 5 bases and 9 bases, in that order; junction bases with no gene match: 9. Germline V CDR1 and CDR2: SGHRS, YFSETQ. The CDR3 has 15 amino acids.

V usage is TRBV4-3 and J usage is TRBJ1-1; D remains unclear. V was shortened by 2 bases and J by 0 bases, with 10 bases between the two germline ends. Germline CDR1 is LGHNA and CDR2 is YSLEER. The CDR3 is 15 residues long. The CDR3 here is CASSQFRLMNTEAFF. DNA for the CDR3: TGCGCCAGCAGCCAATTCAGGCTGATGAACACTGAAGCTTTCTTT.

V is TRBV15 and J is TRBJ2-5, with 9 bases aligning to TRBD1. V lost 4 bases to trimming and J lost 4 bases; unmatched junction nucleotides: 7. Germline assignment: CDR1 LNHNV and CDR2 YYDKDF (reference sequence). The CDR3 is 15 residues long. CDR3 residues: CATSTTLTGGETQYF. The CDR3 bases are TGTGCCACCAGCACCACTTTGACAGGGGGAGAGACCCAGTACTTC.

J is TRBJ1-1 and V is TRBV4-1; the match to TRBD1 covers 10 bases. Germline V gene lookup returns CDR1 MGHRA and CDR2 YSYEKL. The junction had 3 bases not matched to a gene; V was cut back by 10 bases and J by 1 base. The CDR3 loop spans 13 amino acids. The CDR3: CATGDRGNTEAFF. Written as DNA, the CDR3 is TGCGCCACCGGGGACAGGGGGAACACTGAAGCTTTCTTT.

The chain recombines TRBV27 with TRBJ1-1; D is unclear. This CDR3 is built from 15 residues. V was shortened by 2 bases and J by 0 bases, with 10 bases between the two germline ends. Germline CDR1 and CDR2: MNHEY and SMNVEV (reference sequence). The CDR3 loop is CASSLMGGMNTEAFF. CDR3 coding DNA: TGTGCCAGCAGTTTAATGGGAGGGATGAACACTGAAGCTTTCTTT.

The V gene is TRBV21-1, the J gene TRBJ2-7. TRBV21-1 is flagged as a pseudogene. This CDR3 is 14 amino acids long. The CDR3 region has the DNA TGTGCCAGCAGCAAAGATACACTCTCCTACGAGCAGTACTTC. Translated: CASSKDTLSYEQYF.